Presented here are 19 T cell receptor beta chains from one specimen sequenced in a study of blood T cell repertoires in COVID-19. Clones were sequenced by immunoSEQ multiplex PCR, and TCRdb holds only the in-frame ones, with some missing. This table holds about 200,000 clones, more than 75% found once. Sequenced material: peripheral blood. Source of these receptors: an elderly woman with acute or convalescent COVID-19.

This sequence joins TRBV4-3 and TRBJ1-4, with D possibly being TRBD1 (5 bases). The CDR3 length is 16 residues. The germline V gene encodes CDR1 LGHNA and CDR2 YSLEER. V dropped 1 base and J dropped 5 bases, with 14 bases sitting between them. The chain's CDR3 is CASSQGWGRANEKLFF. The CDR3, as DNA: TGCGCCAGCAGCCAAGGATGGGGCAGGGCGAATGAAAAACTGTTTTTT.

The chain carries TRBV18 and TRBJ2-6, with D possibly TRBD1 on 8 matching bases. The CDR3 contains 19 residues. V dropped 3 bases and J dropped 2 bases, with 20 bases sitting between them. CDR1 and CDR2 (germline): KGHSH, LQKENI. CDR3 nucleotide sequence: TGTGCCAGCTCACCGTCGGGGGGACAGGCTCTTCCTGGGGCCAACGTCCTGACTTTC. Translating gives CASSPSGGQALPGANVLTF.

This rearrangement joins TRBV14 to TRBJ1-2; D not certain. The CDR3 has 12 residues. Trimming cost V 3 bases and J 5 bases, with 7 bases left between them. The germline V gene has CDR1 SGHDN and CDR2 FVKESK. The CDR3 sequence: CASSHSFYGYTF. The CDR3 DNA follows: TGTGCCAGCAGCCACTCGTTTTATGGCTACACCTTC.

V is TRBV11-2 and J is TRBJ2-1, with D possibly TRBD1 on 6 matching bases. V was trimmed by 5 bases and J by 6 bases, leaving 11 bases between them. In germline, CDR1 is SGHAT, CDR2 FQNNGV. The CDR3 loop spans 13 amino acids. CDR3 region: CASSKDRPNEQFF. The CDR3 nucleotides read TGTGCCAGCAGCAAAGACAGGCCCAATGAGCAGTTCTTC.

The rearrangement joins TRBV11-2 to TRBJ1-1; tentative D call: TRBD1 (6 bases). The CDR3 consists of 14 residues. Germline CDR1 SGHAT, CDR2 FQNNGV. Trimming shortened V by 5 bases and J by 0 bases, and 10 bases separated the two germline ends. CDR3 protein: CASSQDSLNTEAFF. In nucleotides, the CDR3 is TGTGCCAGCAGCCAGGACAGCCTGAACACTGAAGCTTTCTTT. The full variable domain, its missing parts supplied by reference TRBV11-2 and TRBJ1-1, is EAGVAQSPRYKIIEKRQSVAFWCNPISGHATLYWYQQILGQGPKLLIQFQNNGVVDDSQLPKDRFSAERLKGVDSTLKIQPAKLEDSAVYLCASSQDSLNTEAFFGQGTRLTVV.

The CDR3 reads CASSVGVLAGTQETQYF. The DNA for the CDR3 is TGTGCCAGCAGCGTAGGGGTGCTAGCGGGAACCCAAGAGACCCAGTACTTC. The gene calls are TRBV9 and TRBJ2-5, with TRBD2 matching 9 bases. CDR1 is SGDLS and CDR2 is YYNGEE in the germline V gene. CDR3 length: 17 amino acids. V shed 0 bases and J 1 base; nucleotides not matched to a gene: 7.

The rearrangement links TRBV3-1 (or the pseudogene TRBV3-2) to TRBJ1-3; D is uncertain. CDR1 and CDR2 from the germline V gene are LGHDT and YNNKEL (reference sequence). CDR3 length: 14 residues. Trimming shortened V by 5 bases and J by 0 bases, and 8 bases separated the two germline ends. DNA of the CDR3: TGTGCCAGCAGCTTAATGAGCTCTGGAAACACCATATATTTT. Protein sequence: CASSLMSSGNTIYF.

This chain links TRBV7-2 with TRBJ2-5; 10 positions agree with TRBD1. V gave up 1 base and J gave up 7 bases; unmatched junction bases: 6. The germline V gene has CDR1 SGHTA and CDR2 FQGNSA. CDR3 length: 15 amino acids. This CDR3 reads CASSLEGQGQGTQYF. The CDR3 bases are TGTGCCAGCAGCTTAGAGGGACAGGGGCAGGGGACCCAGTACTTC.

The chain joins TRBV28 to TRBJ1-2; 7 bases align to TRBD1. The CDR3 length is 14 residues. Trimming took 3 bases from V and 4 from J; bases not matched to a gene: 5. Germline lookup yields CDR1 MDHEN and CDR2 SYDVKM. The DNA of the CDR3 is TGTGCCAGCAGTTTGGGACAGACAAGCTATGGCTACACCTTC. Its protein product is CASSLGQTSYGYTF.

The genes are TRBV18 and TRBJ1-2, with a tentative D call TRBD1 (6 bases). The V and J ends lost 4 bases and 4 bases respectively, with 13 bases between them. The length of the CDR3 is 14 residues. Germline-derived CDR1 and CDR2 are KGHSH and LQKENI. The CDR3 region has the DNA TGTGCCAGCTCACAACAGGGAGGGGCCTATGGCTACACCTTC. Translation gives CASSQQGGAYGYTF.

This sequence joins TRBV6-7 and TRBJ2-1; TRBD1 matches 9 bases. TRBV6-7 is treated as an ORF (open reading frame) with a function not yet certain. Trimming at V came to 6 bases and at J to 4 bases, leaving 16 bases not matched to a gene. The length of the CDR3 is 18 residues. The CDR3 DNA reads as TGTGCCAGCAGGGGACAGGGTCGGTCCTCACTAGAATACAATGAGCAGTTCTTC. Translation: CASRGQGRSSLEYNEQFF.

This chain links TRBV7-9 with TRBJ1-1, with D hard to call. The CDR3 has 12 amino acids. Germline lookup yields CDR1 SEHNR and CDR2 FQNEAQ (reference sequence). V was clipped by 3 bases and J by 8 bases, with 10 bases between them. CDR3 DNA: TGTGCCAGCAGCTTGTTCGCGGCGGAAGCTTTCTTT. Translated, it gives CASSLFAAEAFF.

The chain joins TRBV5-1 to TRBJ1-1, with D possibly TRBD1 on 5 matching bases. Trimming removed 0 bases from V and 5 bases from J, with 20 bases in between. CDR3 length: 17 amino acids. Germline V gives CDR1 SGHRS, CDR2 YFSETQ. CDR3 sequence: CASSLEWAGTTATEAFF. CDR3 bases: TGCGCCAGCAGCTTGGAGTGGGCGGGGACGACGGCGACTGAAGCTTTCTTT. Based on the CDR3 plus reference TRBV5-1 and TRBJ1-1, the full variable domain is KAGVTQTPRYLIKTRGQQVTLSCSPISGHRSVSWYQQTPGQGLQFLFEYFSETQRNKGNFPGRFSGRQFSNSRSEMNVSTLELGDSALYLCASSLEWAGTTATEAFFGQGTRLTVV.

The J gene is TRBJ1-1, the V gene TRBV10-1; the match to TRBD1 covers 7 bases. Germline assignment: CDR1 WNHNN and CDR2 SYGVQD (reference sequence). The junction had 18 bases not matched to a gene; V was cut back by 5 bases and J by 3 bases. This CDR3 comprises 18 residues. In DNA, the CDR3 is TGCGCCAGCAGTCCCCTTATAAACAGGGGACGTTGGGACACTGAAGCTTTCTTT. This translates into CASSPLINRGRWDTEAFF.

V gene TRBV6-2 or TRBV6-3 combines with J gene TRBJ2-7; D call uncertain. The CDR3 runs to 12 residues. CDR1 is MNHEY, CDR2 SVGEGT, per germline. Trimming took 1 base from V and 6 from J, leaving 7 bases between them. CDR3 region: CASSYYGGEQYF. The CDR3 DNA reads TGTGCCAGCAGTTACTATGGCGGCGAGCAGTACTTC.

In nucleotides, the CDR3 is TGTGCCAGCAGCCCGCAGAGCGAGCGGAGCACAGATACGCAGTATTTT. Translated, it gives CASSPQSERSTDTQYF. The V call is TRBV11-2, the J call TRBJ2-3, with D tentatively TRBD2 (5 bases). CDR3 length: 16 residues. Per germline, CDR1 SGHAT and CDR2 FQNNGV. V lost 5 bases and J lost 0, with 15 bases in between. The full variable domain, in which reference TRBV11-2 and TRBJ2-3 provide the parts outside the CDR3, is EAGVAQSPRYKIIEKRQSVAFWCNPISGHATLYWYQQILGQGPKLLIQFQNNGVVDDSQLPKDRFSAERLKGVDSTLKIQPAKLEDSAVYLCASSPQSERSTDTQYFGPGTRLTVL.

As to this clone: The same CDR3 arises from other DNA sequences in this sample as well. This sequence joins TRBV11-2 and TRBJ1-2; 8 nucleotides line up with TRBD1. Per germline, CDR1 SGHAT and CDR2 FQNNGV. The CDR3 loop spans 13 amino acids. V was clipped by 5 bases and J by 8 bases; unmatched bases: 7. CDR3 sequence: CASSPDRGGGYTF. The CDR3 DNA is TGTGCCAGCAGCCCCGACAGGGGAGGAGGCTACACCTTC. The entire variable domain, with the rest obtained from reference TRBV11-2 and TRBJ1-2, is as follows: EAGVAQSPRYKIIEKRQSVAFWCNPISGHATLYWYQQILGQGPKLLIQFQNNGVVDDSQLPKDRFSAERLKGVDSTLKIQPAKLEDSAVYLCASSPDRGGGYTFGSGTRLTVV.

This clone was recorded once. The gene calls are TRBV19 and TRBJ2-1, with a possible D match to TRBD2 (6 bases). V shed 1 base and J shed 8 bases, with 15 bases lying between them. Germline CDR1 reads LNHDA; CDR2 reads SQIVND (reference sequence). CDR3 size: 15 residues. The CDR3 loop reads CASSIVSGLSDEQFF. The CDR3 region has the DNA TGTGCCAGTAGTATAGTAAGCGGGCTGTCGGATGAGCAGTTCTTC.

The CDR3 DNA follows: TGTGCCAGTAGTATGAGGAGCTCCTATAATTCACCCCTCCACTTT. It translates to CASSMRSSYNSPLHF. The chain joins TRBV19 to TRBJ1-6, with D unclear. The CDR3 contains 15 residues. V lost 3 bases, J lost 0 bases, and 6 bases lay in between. Germline-derived CDR1 and CDR2 are LNHDA and SQIVND (reference sequence).